This T cell receptor (beta chain) came from a study of T cells after yellow fever vaccination. General study findings and limits: Repertoires obtained by FACS sorting could include abundant clonotypes that entered as contaminants from the bulk population.

Notes on this clonotype: Antigen specificity is unknown.

CDR1 is SGDLS, CDR2 YYNGEE, per germline. The V and J ends lost 3 bases and 0 bases, in that order; junction bases with no gene match: 2. The CDR3 runs 16 residues. 5'RACE template switching produced TCR cDNA carrying a universal primer site and UMIs. TCRdb ran MiXCR on the 5' RACE reads and lists one entry per CDR3 protein. The table lists 200,000 to 300,000 distinct CDR3 sequences, 10% to 15% of them singletons, with around 0.49% in the top ten. This receptor was obtained from a man aged 30 to 45 who received the YFV17D yellow fever vaccine. The chain recombines TRBV9 with TRBJ2-7, with TRBD2 matching over 14 bases. The sample consisted of CD4+ T cells sorted from PBMCs, taken 45 days after the yellow fever booster vaccination. As DNA, the CDR3 is TGTGCCAGCAGCGGACTAGCGGGAGGGAGCTCCTACGAGCAGTACTTC. Its translation: CASSGLAGGSSYEQYF.